This TCR beta chain came from a study of beta chain features in type 1 diabetes. The germline CDR1 and CDR2 sequences are KGHSH and LQKENI. The CDR3 is made up of 15 amino acids. With 3 bases clipped from V and 4 bases from J, the junction kept 3 bases outside the gene matches. Sequencing targeted expressed TCRB transcripts, as all isolated RNA had been reverse transcribed. Generated by immunoSEQ multiplex PCR, the TCRdb table keeps only in-frame clones and is missing some. The table includes 150,000 to 170,000 clones, about 8.1% detected once. The specimen was central memory CD4+ T cells from blood. The receptor's source is a man aged 18 to 29 in good health. The V call is TRBV18, the J call TRBJ1-5; TRBD1 aligns across 10 bases. CDR3 bases: TGTGCCAGCTCACCTGGGACAGGGGCAAATCAGCCCCAGCATTTT. As protein: CASSPGTGANQPQHF.